The next 25 T cell receptor beta chains were all read from a single sample in a study of T cell repertoires in cytomegalovirus infection. TCRdb re-called the reads with MiXCR, one entry per CDR3 protein. In the table there are around 120,000 distinct CDR3 sequences, approximately 9.2% of which are singletons. Sequences were obtained from PBMCs. Source of these receptors: a human donor in good health (CMV status not recorded). Some clones in this sample may be carry-over from other donors' samples.

This clonotype was counted many times. This chain connects TRBV12-3 or TRBV12-4 to TRBJ2-7; 10 positions agree with TRBD1. The CDR3 extends over 15 amino acids. The trim removed 5 bases at V and 3 bases at J, leaving 7 bases unmatched. CDR3 bases: TGTGCCAGCAGTGCCGCCGGGACAGGGGACTACGAGCAGTACTTC. This sequence encodes CASSAAGTGDYEQYF.

This clonotype was observed a few times. V gene TRBV20-1 combines with J gene TRBJ2-7; 7 bases match TRBD1. The trim removed 6 bases at V and 0 bases at J, leaving 5 bases unmatched. From germline, CDR1 is DFQATT and CDR2 SNEGSKA (reference sequence). This CDR3 has 13 amino acids. CDR3 sequence (DNA): TGCAGTGCACCGGACAGGAGCTCCTACGAGCAGTACTTC. It translates to CSAPDRSSYEQYF.

This clonotype was found many times. This sequence joins TRBV6-4 and TRBJ2-1; D is uncertain. Trimming took 1 base from V and 2 from J, leaving 9 bases between them. The CDR3 has 15 residues. Germline V gives CDR1 MRHNA, CDR2 SNTAGT. The CDR3 loop is CASSDWGEAYNEQFF. In nucleotides, the CDR3 is TGTGCCAGCAGTGACTGGGGTGAGGCCTACAATGAGCAGTTCTTC.

In this sample, this clonotype turned up many times. This chain uses TRBV20-1 with TRBJ1-2, with unresolved D. This CDR3 comprises 12 residues. The V gene's germline CDR1 is DFQATT and CDR2 SNEGSKA (reference sequence). Trimming removed 0 bases from V and 4 bases from J, with 6 bases in between. CDR3 sequence (DNA): TGCAGTGCTAGAGAAGCGGGCTATGGCTACACCTTC. Amino acids: CSAREAGYGYTF.

This clonotype has ten or more counts. J is TRBJ1-5 and V is TRBV4-1; D not certain. The CDR3 covers 15 residues. V was pared by 1 base and J by 2 bases, with 9 bases between. Germline CDR1 MGHRA, CDR2 YSYEKL. Here the CDR3 reads CASSQGNNRNQPQHF. The CDR3 DNA reads TGCGCCAGCAGCCAAGGGAACAACCGCAATCAGCCCCAGCATTTT.

This clonotype was counted at least ten times. The rearrangement uses TRBV7-2 and TRBJ1-1; D is uncertain. V was trimmed by 5 bases and J by 7 bases, leaving 8 bases between them. Germline-derived CDR1 and CDR2 are SGHTA and FQGNSA. The CDR3 sequence is 11 residues long. The CDR3 nucleotides read TGTGCCAGCAGCCGGGCTTTTGAAGCTTTCTTT. Translated, it gives CASSRAFEAFF.

This clonotype appeared many times. The chain joins TRBV10-3 to TRBJ2-1; 7 positions agree with TRBD1. Germline CDR1 is ENHRY and CDR2 is SYGVKD. The CDR3 extends over 13 amino acids. The V segment lost 3 bases and the J segment 8 bases; nucleotides outside the gene matches: 4. CDR3 protein: CAISETGVDEQFF. The CDR3 DNA reads as TGTGCCATCAGTGAAACAGGGGTTGATGAGCAGTTCTTC.

This clonotype was found a few times. The chain has TRBV14 and TRBJ1-6, with D possibly being TRBD1 (5 bases). Per germline, CDR1 SGHDN and CDR2 FVKESK. Trimming left V 0 bases short and J 7 bases short, with 10 bases between. The CDR3 runs to 15 residues. The CDR3 loop is CASSQDGGLNSPLHF. For the CDR3, the DNA is TGTGCCAGCAGCCAAGATGGGGGTCTGAATTCACCCCTCCACTTT.

Many counts were recorded for this clonotype. The chain links TRBV5-1 to TRBJ2-1; 14 positions match TRBD2. The germline V gene encodes CDR1 SGHRS and CDR2 YFSETQ. The CDR3 totals 19 residues. V was pared by 4 bases and J by 5 bases, with 14 bases of the junction left unmatched. CDR3 amino acids: CASSTWTSGGPQPDNEQFF. As DNA, the CDR3 is TGCGCCAGCAGCACTTGGACTAGCGGGGGGCCCCAACCGGACAATGAGCAGTTCTTC.

This clonotype was picked up many times. CDR3 in DNA: TGTGCCAGCAGCGCGGGACAGGCCTCCAATGAGCAGTTCTTC. Protein: CASSAGQASNEQFF. This sequence joins TRBV5-4 and TRBJ2-1; 8 nucleotides agree with TRBD1. The CDR3 loop spans 14 amino acids. The trim removed 4 bases at V and 6 bases at J, leaving 6 bases unmatched. Germline V gene data show CDR1 as SGHNT and CDR2 as YYREEE (reference sequence).

This clonotype was seen a few times. The V and J genes are TRBV18 and TRBJ1-1; unclear D gene. This CDR3 comprises 15 residues. Trimming cost V 5 bases and J 6 bases, with 19 bases left between them. Germline CDR1 and CDR2: KGHSH and LQKENI. The CDR3, as DNA: TGTGCCAGCTCAAGCGGTACGGGGTTGGTTTCTGAAGCTTTCTTT. It specifies CASSSGTGLVSEAFF.

The chain carries TRBV3-1 and TRBJ1-1; 9 bases line up with TRBD1. The CDR3 length is 18 residues. After removal of 4 bases from V and 2 bases from J, the junction contained 14 bases not matched to a gene. From germline, CDR1 is LGHDT and CDR2 YNNKEL (reference sequence). The CDR3 coding sequence is TGTGCCAGCAGCCCGAGCGGGGGGACAGGGACTTCAAACACTGAAGCTTTCTTT. It yields the protein CASSPSGGTGTSNTEAFF.

This clonotype was seen many times. J is TRBJ1-1 and V is TRBV4-2; 8 bases match TRBD1. CDR3 size: 16 residues. Germline V lookup: CDR1 LGHNA, CDR2 YNFKEQ. The ends lost 4 bases at V and 4 bases at J; junction bases unmatched: 11. CDR3: CASSLPGQVKGTEAFF. The CDR3 coding sequence is TGTGCCAGCAGCCTCCCGGGACAGGTGAAGGGCACTGAAGCTTTCTTT.

Comments on this clonotype: The conserved closing phenylalanine or tryptophan is absent in this CDR3, likely reflecting a read error. The chain joins TRBV4-1 to TRBJ2-6; D assignment may be TRBD1 or TRBD2 (5 bases each). Germline CDR1 MGHRA, CDR2 YSYEKL. Trimming left V 4 bases short and J 0 bases short, with 7 bases between. The CDR3 is 15 residues long. The CDR3 coding sequence is TGCGCCAGCAGCCTGGGGACCTCTGGGGCCAACGTCCTGACTTCC. It is translated as CASSLGTSGANVLTS.

The sample holds many counts of this clonotype. The chain links TRBV18 to TRBJ2-1; no clear D gene. Germline V gives CDR1 KGHSH, CDR2 LQKENI. This CDR3 has 12 amino acids. The V end was cut by 3 bases, the J end by 6 bases, with 6 bases between. The CDR3 loop is CASSPLPNEQFF. CDR3 DNA sequence: TGTGCCAGCTCACCGCTGCCCAATGAGCAGTTCTTC.

Many counts were recorded for this clonotype. This chain uses TRBV25-1 with TRBJ2-1; no clear D. Trimming stripped 1 base from V and 3 bases from J, with 7 bases between. The CDR3 has 14 residues. Germline-derived CDR1 and CDR2 are MGHDK and SYGVNS. The CDR3, as DNA: TGTGCCAGCAGTGAATTTGTGGGCTACAATGAGCAGTTCTTC. As protein: CASSEFVGYNEQFF.

The J gene is TRBJ1-6, the V gene TRBV13; D unclear. The CDR3 has 12 residues. The germline gives CDR1 PRHDT, CDR2 FYEKMQ (reference sequence). Trimming removed 5 bases at V and 7 bases at J, with 6 bases between. CDR3 DNA sequence: TGTGCCAGCAGCCAGGAGAATTCACCCCTCCACTTT. The encoded protein is CASSQENSPLHF.

This clonotype appeared many times. The chain recombines TRBV28 with TRBJ1-1, with unresolved D. V dropped 10 bases and J dropped 4 bases, with 10 bases sitting between them. CDR1 is MDHEN, CDR2 SYDVKM, per germline. The CDR3 has 11 residues. This chain's CDR3 is CATSYGTEAFF. CDR3 in DNA: TGTGCCACATCGTACGGCACTGAAGCTTTCTTT.

This clonotype was detected many times. The CDR3: CASSMMGLAGVTGELFF. CDR3 nucleotide sequence: TGTGCCAGTAGTATGATGGGACTAGCGGGGGTCACCGGGGAGCTGTTTTTT. This chain connects TRBV19 to TRBJ2-2; TRBD2 matches 14 bases. The germline gives CDR1 LNHDA, CDR2 SQIVND (reference sequence). The CDR3 runs 17 residues. V gave up 3 bases and J gave up 4 bases; unmatched junction bases: 4.

The genes are TRBV7-9 and TRBJ1-6, with D perhaps matching TRBD1 (6 bases). Germline V lookup: CDR1 SEHNR, CDR2 FQNEAQ (reference sequence). This CDR3 is built from 15 residues. Trimming took off 3 bases at V and 10 bases at J, with 16 bases between the two ends. The CDR3 loop is CASSLSPGEYSPLHF. Here the CDR3 DNA reads TGTGCCAGCAGCTTGTCGCCAGGGGAATACTCACCCCTCCACTTT.

Ten or more counts support this clonotype. The chain carries TRBV19 and TRBJ2-6, with D tentatively TRBD2 (6 bases). Germline V CDR1 and CDR2: LNHDA, SQIVND (reference sequence). V gave up 2 bases and J gave up 2 bases, with 10 bases separating them. The CDR3 consists of 16 residues. CDR3 nucleotides: TGTGCCAGTAGTATACGAGGAGGGACTGGGGCCAACGTCCTGACTTTC. Translated, it gives CASSIRGGTGANVLTF.

The table lists this clonotype with a few counts. The chain joins TRBV10-3 to TRBJ2-3, with D tentatively TRBD2 (6 bases). The CDR3 is made up of 13 amino acids. Germline V gene sequence: CDR1 ENHRY, CDR2 SYGVKD. The V gene lost 6 bases and the J gene lost 3 bases, with 10 bases spanning the gap. In DNA, the CDR3 is TGTGCCATCAGCGCGGGGCTAACAGATACGCAGTATTTT. This gives the protein CAISAGLTDTQYF.

This clonotype has a count of ten or more. The gene calls are TRBV20-1 and TRBJ2-4; D may be TRBD1 or TRBD2 (6 bases each). This CDR3 has 13 amino acids. CDR1 DFQATT and CDR2 SNEGSKA come from the germline V gene (reference sequence). With 6 bases removed from V and 9 bases from J, the gap between germline ends came to 18 bases. CDR3: CSAGGGRIAIQYF. DNA of the CDR3: TGCAGTGCCGGAGGGGGGAGGATCGCCATTCAGTACTTC.

This clonotype was counted only a few times. This chain joins TRBV5-6 and TRBJ2-7; possible D gene TRBD2, 6 bases. Per the germline V gene, CDR1 is SGHDT and CDR2 is YYEEEE. The CDR3 covers 16 residues. V was cut by 0 bases and J by 0 bases, with 13 bases left in between. Written as DNA, the CDR3 is TGTGCCAGCAGCTTGGGATGGGGGGACCCCTCCTACGAGCAGTACTTC. It translates to CASSLGWGDPSYEQYF. Looking up the rest from reference TRBV5-6 and TRBJ2-7 gives the full variable domain: DAGVTQSPTHLIKTRGQQVTLRCSPKSGHDTVSWYQQALGQGPQFIFQYYEEEERQRGNFPDRFSGHQFPNYSSELNVNALLLGDSALYLCASSLGWGDPSYEQYFGPGTRLTVT.

This clonotype was observed many times. The gene calls are TRBV7-2 and TRBJ1-1, with D perhaps matching TRBD1 (5 bases). Trimming stripped 4 bases from V and 1 base from J, with 13 bases between. Germline CDR1 reads SGHTA; CDR2 reads FQGNSA. The CDR3 is made up of 15 amino acids. The CDR3 DNA reads as TGTGCCAGCAGCTGGGGGGGAGGAGGGAACACTGAAGCTTTCTTT. Translating it yields CASSWGGGGNTEAFF. Supplemented by reference TRBV7-2 and TRBJ1-1, the full variable domain reads GAGVSQSPSNKVTEKGKDVELRCDPISGHTALYWYRQSLGQGLEFLIYFQGNSAPDKSGLPSDRFSAERTGGSVSTLTIQRTQQEDSAVYLCASSWGGGGNTEAFFGQGTRLTVV.